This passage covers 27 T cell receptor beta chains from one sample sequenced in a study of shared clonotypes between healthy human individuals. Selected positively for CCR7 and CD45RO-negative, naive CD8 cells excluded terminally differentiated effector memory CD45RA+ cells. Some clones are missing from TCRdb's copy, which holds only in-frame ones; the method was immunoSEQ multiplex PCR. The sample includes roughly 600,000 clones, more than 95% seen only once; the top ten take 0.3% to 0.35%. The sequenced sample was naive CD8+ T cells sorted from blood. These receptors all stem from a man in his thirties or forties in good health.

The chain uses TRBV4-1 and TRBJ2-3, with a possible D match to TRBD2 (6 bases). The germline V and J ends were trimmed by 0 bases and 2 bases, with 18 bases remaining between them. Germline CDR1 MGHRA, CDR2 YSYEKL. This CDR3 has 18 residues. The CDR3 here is CASSQDEGGADTTDTQYF. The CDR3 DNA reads TGCGCCAGCAGCCAAGATGAGGGCGGGGCGGACACCACAGATACGCAGTATTTT.

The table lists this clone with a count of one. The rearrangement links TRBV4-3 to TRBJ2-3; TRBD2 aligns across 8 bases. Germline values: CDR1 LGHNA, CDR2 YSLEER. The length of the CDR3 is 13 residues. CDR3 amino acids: CATAGDRTDTQYF. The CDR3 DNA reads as TGCGCAACAGCGGGGGACCGGACAGATACGCAGTATTTT.

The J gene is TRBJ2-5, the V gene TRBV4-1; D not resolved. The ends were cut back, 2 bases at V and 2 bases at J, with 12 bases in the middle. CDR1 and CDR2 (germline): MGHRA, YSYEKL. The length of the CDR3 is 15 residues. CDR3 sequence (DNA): TGCGCCAGCAGCCAAATAGGCAGAGAACAAGAGACCCAGTACTTC. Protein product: CASSQIGREQETQYF.

The CDR3 coding sequence is TGTGCCAGCAGCGTAGTAAGTCCCTACAATGAGCAGTTCTTC. Its protein is CASSVVSPYNEQFF. V and J are TRBV9 and TRBJ2-1; D call uncertain. The germline gives CDR1 SGDLS, CDR2 YYNGEE. Between the trimmed V and J ends, which lost 0 bases and 2 bases, there was a span of 6 bases. This CDR3 has 14 amino acids.

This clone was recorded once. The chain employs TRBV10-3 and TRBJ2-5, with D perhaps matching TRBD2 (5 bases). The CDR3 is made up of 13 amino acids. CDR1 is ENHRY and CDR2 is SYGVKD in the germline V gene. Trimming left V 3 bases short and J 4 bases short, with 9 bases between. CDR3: CAISDRGGETQYF. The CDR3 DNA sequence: TGTGCCATCAGTGACCGGGGTGGAGAGACCCAGTACTTC.

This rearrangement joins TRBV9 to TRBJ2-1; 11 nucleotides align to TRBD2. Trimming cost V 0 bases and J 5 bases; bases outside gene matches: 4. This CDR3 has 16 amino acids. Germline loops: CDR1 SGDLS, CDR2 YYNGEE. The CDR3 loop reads CASSVASGRSNNEQFF. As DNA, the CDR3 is TGTGCCAGCAGCGTAGCTAGCGGGAGGTCCAACAATGAGCAGTTCTTC.

The CDR3 is CASSNRDRASNYGYTF. The CDR3 DNA reads as TGTGCCAGCAGCAACCGGGACAGGGCTTCCAACTATGGCTACACCTTC. The chain employs TRBV5-8 and TRBJ1-2; 9 bases map to TRBD1. The CDR3 loop spans 16 amino acids. The trim removed 4 bases at V and 2 bases at J, leaving 9 bases unmatched. Germline-derived CDR1 and CDR2 are SGHTS and YDEGEE.

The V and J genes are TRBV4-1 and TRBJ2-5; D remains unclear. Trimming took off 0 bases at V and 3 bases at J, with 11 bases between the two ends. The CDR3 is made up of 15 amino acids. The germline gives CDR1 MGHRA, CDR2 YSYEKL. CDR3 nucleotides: TGCGCCAGCAGCCAAGATACTGGAAACGAAGAGACCCAGTACTTC. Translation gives CASSQDTGNEETQYF.

The CDR3 bases are TGTGCCAGCAGCTTAGGGGACAGGGTCACTGAAGCTTTCTTT. Its protein is CASSLGDRVTEAFF. This rearrangement joins TRBV13 to TRBJ1-1; 8 positions match TRBD1. The germline CDR1 and CDR2 sequences are PRHDT and FYEKMQ (reference sequence). The CDR3 loop spans 14 amino acids. J gave up 4 bases and V 0 bases, and 1 base lay outside the gene matches. The variable domain in full, completed from reference TRBV13 and TRBJ1-1, reads AAGVIQSPRHLIKEKRETATLKCYPIPRHDTVYWYQQGPGQDPQFLISFYEKMQSDKGSIPDRFSAQQFSDYHSELNMSSLELGDSALYFCASSLGDRVTEAFFGQGTRLTVV.

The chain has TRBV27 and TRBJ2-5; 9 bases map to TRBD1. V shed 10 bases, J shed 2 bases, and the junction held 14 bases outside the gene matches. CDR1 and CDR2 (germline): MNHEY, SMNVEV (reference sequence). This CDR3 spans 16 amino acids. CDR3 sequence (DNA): TGTGCCACCAGGGACAGGGCTAGCGGTGAACAAGAGACCCAGTACTTC. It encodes CATRDRASGEQETQYF.

The CDR3 nucleotides are TGTGCCAGTAGTATCGCGTGGGACTTGAACACCGGGGAGCTGTTTTTT. The encoded protein is CASSIAWDLNTGELFF. The V gene is TRBV19, the J gene TRBJ2-2, with D possibly matching TRBD2 (6 bases). The CDR3 runs to 16 residues. V was shortened by 3 bases and J by 1 base, with 12 bases between the two germline ends. Germline V gives CDR1 LNHDA, CDR2 SQIVND (reference sequence).

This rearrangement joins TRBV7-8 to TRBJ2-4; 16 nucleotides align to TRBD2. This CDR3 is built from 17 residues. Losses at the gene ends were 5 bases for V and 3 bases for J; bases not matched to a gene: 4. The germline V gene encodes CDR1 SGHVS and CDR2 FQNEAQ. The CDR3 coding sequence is TGTGCCAGCAGCGTGGGACTAGCGGGAGGGGTCAAAAACATTCAGTACTTC. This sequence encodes CASSVGLAGGVKNIQYF.

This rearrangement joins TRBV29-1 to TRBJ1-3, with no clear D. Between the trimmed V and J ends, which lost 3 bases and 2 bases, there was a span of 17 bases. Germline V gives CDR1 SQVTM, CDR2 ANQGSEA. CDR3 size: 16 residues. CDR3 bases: TGCAGCGTTGAGTGGGTAGGAGAGGGTACTGGAAACACCATATATTTT. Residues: CSVEWVGEGTGNTIYF.

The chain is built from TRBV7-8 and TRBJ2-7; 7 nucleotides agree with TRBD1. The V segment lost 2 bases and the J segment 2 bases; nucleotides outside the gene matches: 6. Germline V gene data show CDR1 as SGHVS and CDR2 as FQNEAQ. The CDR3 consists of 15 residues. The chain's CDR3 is CASSLRSTGTYEQYF. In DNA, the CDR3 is TGTGCCAGCAGCTTACGCTCGACAGGGACCTACGAGCAGTACTTC.

CDR3 amino acids: CASKGTGDSNQPQHF. In DNA form, the CDR3 reads TGCGCCAGCAAGGGGACAGGGGATAGCAATCAGCCCCAGCATTTT. V usage is TRBV4-1 and J usage is TRBJ1-5; the match to TRBD1 covers 10 bases. The ends lost 7 bases at V and 0 bases at J; junction bases unmatched: 3. Germline V gives CDR1 MGHRA, CDR2 YSYEKL. The CDR3 is made up of 15 amino acids.

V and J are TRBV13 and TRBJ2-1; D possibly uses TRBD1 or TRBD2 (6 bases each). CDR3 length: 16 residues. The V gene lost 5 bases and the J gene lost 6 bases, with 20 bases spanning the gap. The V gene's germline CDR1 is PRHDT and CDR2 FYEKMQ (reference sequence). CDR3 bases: TGTGCCAGCAGCGACCCTTCACGGGGGCTACGCAATGAGCAGTTCTTC. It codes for CASSDPSRGLRNEQFF.

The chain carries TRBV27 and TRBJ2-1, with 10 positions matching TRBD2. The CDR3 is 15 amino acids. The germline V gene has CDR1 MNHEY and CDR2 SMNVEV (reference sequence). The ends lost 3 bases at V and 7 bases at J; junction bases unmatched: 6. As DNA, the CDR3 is TGTGCCAGCAGTTTGACTAGCGGGCGTTTGAATGAGCAGTTCTTC. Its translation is CASSLTSGRLNEQFF.

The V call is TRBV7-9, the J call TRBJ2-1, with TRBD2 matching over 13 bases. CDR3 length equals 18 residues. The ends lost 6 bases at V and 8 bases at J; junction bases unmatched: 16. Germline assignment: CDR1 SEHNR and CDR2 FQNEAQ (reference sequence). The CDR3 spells CASSGDSTGTSGVYEQFF. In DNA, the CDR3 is TGTGCCAGCAGTGGGGACTCGACCGGGACTAGCGGGGTGTATGAGCAGTTCTTC. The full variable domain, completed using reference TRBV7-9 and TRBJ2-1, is DTGVSQNPRHKITKRGQNVTFRCDPISEHNRLYWYRQTLGQGPEFLTYFQNEAQLEKSRLLSDRFSAERPKGSFSTLEIQRTEQGDSAMYLCASSGDSTGTSGVYEQFFGPGTRLTVL.

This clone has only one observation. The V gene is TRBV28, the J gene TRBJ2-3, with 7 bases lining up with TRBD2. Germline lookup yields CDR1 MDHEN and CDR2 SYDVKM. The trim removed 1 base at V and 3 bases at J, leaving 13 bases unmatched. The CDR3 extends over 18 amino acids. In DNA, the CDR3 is TGTGCCAGCAGTTTATTGGTAGGATTGAGCGGGAATACAGATACGCAGTATTTT. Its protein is CASSLLVGLSGNTDTQYF.

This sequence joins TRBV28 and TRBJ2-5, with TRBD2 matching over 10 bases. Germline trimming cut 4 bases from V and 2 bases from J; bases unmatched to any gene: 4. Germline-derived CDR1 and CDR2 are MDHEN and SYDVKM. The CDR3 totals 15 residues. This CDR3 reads CASSWTSGTQETQYF. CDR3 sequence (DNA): TGTGCCAGCAGTTGGACTAGCGGAACTCAAGAGACCCAGTACTTC.

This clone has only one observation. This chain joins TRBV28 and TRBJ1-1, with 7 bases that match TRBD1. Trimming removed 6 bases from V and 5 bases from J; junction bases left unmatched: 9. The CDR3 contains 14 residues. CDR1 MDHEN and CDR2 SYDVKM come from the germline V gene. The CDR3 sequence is CASSKWDSLTEAFF. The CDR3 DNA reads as TGTGCCAGCAGCAAATGGGACAGCCTAACTGAAGCTTTCTTT.

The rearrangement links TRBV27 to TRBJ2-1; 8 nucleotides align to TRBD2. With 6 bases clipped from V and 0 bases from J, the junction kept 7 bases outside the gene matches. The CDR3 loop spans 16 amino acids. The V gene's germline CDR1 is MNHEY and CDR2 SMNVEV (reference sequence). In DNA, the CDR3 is TGTGCCAGCAGCTATAGCGGGGTGAGCTCCTACAATGAGCAGTTCTTC. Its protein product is CASSYSGVSSYNEQFF.

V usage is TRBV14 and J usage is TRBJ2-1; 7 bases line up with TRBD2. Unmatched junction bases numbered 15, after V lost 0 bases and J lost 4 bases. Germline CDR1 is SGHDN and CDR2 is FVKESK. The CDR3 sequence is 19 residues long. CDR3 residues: CASSQDHDRDYAKYNEQFF. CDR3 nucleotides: TGTGCCAGCAGCCAAGATCACGACCGGGACTACGCGAAATACAATGAGCAGTTCTTC.

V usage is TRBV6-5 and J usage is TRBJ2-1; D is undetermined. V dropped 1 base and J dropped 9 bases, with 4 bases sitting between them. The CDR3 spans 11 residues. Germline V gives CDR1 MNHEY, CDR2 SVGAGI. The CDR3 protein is CASSYFREQFF. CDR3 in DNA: TGTGCCAGCAGTTACTTCCGTGAGCAGTTCTTC.

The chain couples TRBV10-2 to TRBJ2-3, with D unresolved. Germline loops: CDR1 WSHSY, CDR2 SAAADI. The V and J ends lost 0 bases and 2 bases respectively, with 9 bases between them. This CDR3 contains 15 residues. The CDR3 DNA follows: TGCGCCAGCAGTGAGTCCCAGAGAGACACAGATACGCAGTATTTT. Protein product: CASSESQRDTDTQYF.

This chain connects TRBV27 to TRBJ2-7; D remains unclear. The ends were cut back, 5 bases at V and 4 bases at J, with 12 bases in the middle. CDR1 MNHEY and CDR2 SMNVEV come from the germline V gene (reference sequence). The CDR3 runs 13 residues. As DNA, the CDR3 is TGTGCCAGCAGTATAAATGGTGAATACGAGCAGTACTTC. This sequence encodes CASSINGEYEQYF.

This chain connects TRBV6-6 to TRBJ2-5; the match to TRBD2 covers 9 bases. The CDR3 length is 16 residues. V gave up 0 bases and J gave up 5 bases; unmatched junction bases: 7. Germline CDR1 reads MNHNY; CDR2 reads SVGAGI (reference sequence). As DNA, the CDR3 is TGTGCCAGCAGTTACTCGGTGACTAGCGGCAGGGAGACCCAGTACTTC. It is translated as CASSYSVTSGRETQYF.